This record covers a single T cell receptor (beta chain). Its matching antigen is unknown. The data were taken from a study of Graves' ophthalmopathy and Graves' hyperthyroidism. Study results and limitations: Progression of ophthalmopathy was predicted by the model with roughly 71% sensitivity and 72.22% specificity. The authors also found most expanded thyroid clonotypes above 0.001 frequency in blood.

In germline, CDR1 is MDHEN, CDR2 SYDVKM. This CDR3 comprises 12 residues. Trimming shortened V by 6 bases and J by 4 bases, and 9 bases separated the two germline ends. Investigators amplified TCR beta CDR3 regions from RNA transcripts. RT-PCR in the first round used HTBI primers; a second-round multiplex PCR followed. MiXCR was run by TCRdb on the multiplex PCR reads, yielding one entry per CDR3 protein. The sample lists approximately 380,000 distinct CDR3 sequences, around 21% occurring once. The chain uses TRBV28 and TRBJ1-2; D call uncertain. This TCR derives from a woman between 18 and 29 years old with stable Graves' hyperthyroidism. Material for sequencing was peripheral blood. The CDR3 DNA reads as TGTGCCAGCAGCCGAATACTCTATGGCTACACCTTC. Translating gives CASSRILYGYTF.